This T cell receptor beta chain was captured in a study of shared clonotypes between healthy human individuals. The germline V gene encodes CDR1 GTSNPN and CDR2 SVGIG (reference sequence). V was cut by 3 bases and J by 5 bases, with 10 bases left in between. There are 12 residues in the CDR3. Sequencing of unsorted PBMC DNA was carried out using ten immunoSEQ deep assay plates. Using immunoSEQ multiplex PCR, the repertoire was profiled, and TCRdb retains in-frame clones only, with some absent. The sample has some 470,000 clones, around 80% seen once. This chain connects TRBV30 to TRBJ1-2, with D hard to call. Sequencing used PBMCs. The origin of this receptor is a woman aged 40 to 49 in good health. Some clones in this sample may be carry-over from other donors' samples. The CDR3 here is CAWSQNTYGYTF. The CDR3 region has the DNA TGTGCCTGGAGCCAGAACACTTATGGCTACACCTTC.